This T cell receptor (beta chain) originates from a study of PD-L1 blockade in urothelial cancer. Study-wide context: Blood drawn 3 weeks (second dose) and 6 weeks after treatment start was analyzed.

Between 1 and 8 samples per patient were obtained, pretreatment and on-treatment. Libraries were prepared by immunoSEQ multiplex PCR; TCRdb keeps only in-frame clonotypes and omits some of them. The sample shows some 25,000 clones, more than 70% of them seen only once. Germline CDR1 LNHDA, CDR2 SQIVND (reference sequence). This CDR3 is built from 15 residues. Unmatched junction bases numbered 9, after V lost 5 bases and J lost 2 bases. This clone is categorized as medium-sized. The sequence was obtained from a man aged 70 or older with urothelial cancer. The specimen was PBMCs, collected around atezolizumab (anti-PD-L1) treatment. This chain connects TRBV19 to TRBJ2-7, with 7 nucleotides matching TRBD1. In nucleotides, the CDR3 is TGTGCCAGTAGTGCCCCCGGGACAGCGCCCTACGAGCAGTACTTC. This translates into CASSAPGTAPYEQYF.